The 30 T cell receptor beta chains given below trace back to one sample, sequenced in a study of blood T cell repertoires in COVID-19. Clones were read by immunoSEQ multiplex PCR, and TCRdb kept only the in-frame ones, dropping some. The sample has around 220,000 clones; 90% are singletons. Sequencing input: PBMCs or T cells enriched from blood (not recorded which). Every receptor here comes from a man under 40 who had been exposed to COVID-19.

V is TRBV10-3 and J is TRBJ1-1, with 9 bases that match TRBD1. This CDR3 is 18 amino acids long. Trimming took 3 bases from V and 8 from J; bases not matched to a gene: 19. Looked up from germline, CDR1 is ENHRY and CDR2 is SYGVKD. In DNA, the CDR3 is TGTGCCATCAGTGAACGGACCGGGACAGGGTCTGGTCCGCCAGAAGCTTTCTTT. Translated, it gives CAISERTGTGSGPPEAFF.

This chain joins TRBV21-1 and TRBJ2-1; TRBD1 was called by the table and not checked on the DNA. TRBV21-1 constitutes a pseudogene. This CDR3 contains 23 residues. CDR3 nucleotide sequence: TGTGCCAGCAGCTCTCAGGGACAGTCCGGGACAGACTATATCGCTAGCTCCTACAATGAGCAGTTCTTC. This sequence encodes CASSSQGQSGTDYIASSYNEQFF.

This clone was counted once. The chain links TRBV5-6 to TRBJ1-6, with 7 bases fitting TRBD1. V lost 2 bases to trimming and J lost 0 bases; unmatched junction nucleotides: 8. The CDR3 spans 18 residues. Germline V CDR1 and CDR2: SGHDT, YYEEEE. The CDR3, as DNA: TGTGCCAGCAGCTTTTGGACAGGCCTTCCCTCCTATAATTCACCCCTCCACTTT. Its protein is CASSFWTGLPSYNSPLHF.

The chain couples TRBV7-2 to TRBJ1-1; D is uncertain. The CDR3 is 13 residues long. The germline gives CDR1 SGHTA, CDR2 FQGNSA. The V end lost 5 bases, the J end lost 4 bases, and 11 bases lay between the germline ends. The CDR3 spells CASSKRWSTEAFF. The CDR3 DNA reads TGTGCCAGCAGCAAGAGGTGGAGCACTGAAGCTTTCTTT.

The chain couples TRBV6-5 to TRBJ2-1; 9 nucleotides align to TRBD2. Germline loops: CDR1 MNHEY, CDR2 SVGAGI. The CDR3 length is 14 residues. Trimming cost V 7 bases and J 5 bases; bases outside gene matches: 6. The CDR3 DNA sequence: TGTGCCAGCAAGCTAGCGGGGACCCACAATGAGCAGTTCTTC. It translates to CASKLAGTHNEQFF.

This clone was seen a single time. V usage is TRBV19 and J usage is TRBJ2-5; 8 bases align to TRBD2. The junction had 4 bases not matched to a gene; V was cut back by 4 bases and J by 3 bases. CDR3 length equals 14 residues. The germline V gene has CDR1 LNHDA and CDR2 SQIVND (reference sequence). The CDR3 DNA follows: TGTGCCAGTAGTAAAGGACTAGCAGAAGAGACCCAGTACTTC. Its protein is CASSKGLAEETQYF. Based on the CDR3 plus reference TRBV19 and TRBJ2-5, the full variable domain is DGGITQSPKYLFRKEGQNVTLSCEQNLNHDAMYWYRQDPGQGLRLIYYSQIVNDFQKGDIAEGYSVSREKKESFPLTVTSAQKNPTAFYLCASSKGLAEETQYFGPGTRLLVL.

The chain links TRBV4-3 to TRBJ2-7; 7 bases are shared with TRBD1. With V trimmed by 3 bases and J by 2 bases, 7 bases remained unmatched. Germline CDR1 reads LGHNA; CDR2 reads YSLEER. The CDR3 is 15 residues long. The CDR3 region is CASSHDVTGTYEQYF. The CDR3 coding sequence is TGCGCCAGCAGCCATGATGTGACAGGGACCTACGAGCAGTACTTC.

The chain is built from TRBV9 and TRBJ1-1; possible D gene TRBD1, 6 bases. The V gene's germline CDR1 is SGDLS and CDR2 YYNGEE. The CDR3 runs 14 residues. Trimming took off 3 bases at V and 5 bases at J, with 14 bases between the two ends. CDR3 sequence (DNA): TGTGCCAGCAGCGGGCAGGGGATGATAACTGAAGCTTTCTTT. Translating it yields CASSGQGMITEAFF.

The chain joins TRBV4-2 to TRBJ2-2, with TRBD1 as a possible D gene (5 bases). Germline V gene data show CDR1 as LGHNA and CDR2 as YNFKEQ. The CDR3 contains 16 residues. Trimming removed 5 bases at V and 0 bases at J, with 13 bases between. CDR3 DNA: TGTGCCAGCAGCTCGCGTCAGGGTACGAACACCGGGGAGCTGTTTTTT. As protein: CASSSRQGTNTGELFF.

DNA for the CDR3: TGTGCCATCAGTGGGGTGAGGGATCAGCCCCAGCATTTT. Translation gives CAISGVRDQPQHF. J is TRBJ1-5 and V is TRBV10-3; D unclear. The V gene lost 4 bases and the J gene lost 5 bases, with 9 bases spanning the gap. The CDR3 totals 13 residues. Germline values: CDR1 ENHRY, CDR2 SYGVKD.

The CDR3 here is CASSIDPKRGGYNEQFF. As DNA, the CDR3 is TGTGCCAGTAGTATAGATCCGAAGAGGGGGGGATACAATGAGCAGTTCTTC. The J gene is TRBJ2-1, the V gene TRBV19, with a possible D match to TRBD2 (7 bases). This CDR3 comprises 17 residues. CDR1 and CDR2 from the germline V gene are LNHDA and SQIVND (reference sequence). V lost 0 bases to trimming and J lost 4 bases, with 16 bases between them. Complete variable domain (other parts from reference TRBV19 and TRBJ2-1): DGGITQSPKYLFRKEGQNVTLSCEQNLNHDAMYWYRQDPGQGLRLIYYSQIVNDFQKGDIAEGYSVSREKKESFPLTVTSAQKNPTAFYLCASSIDPKRGGYNEQFFGPGTRLTVL.

The gene calls are TRBV5-1 and TRBJ1-2; 10 bases are shared with TRBD1. The CDR3 is 14 amino acids. Looked up from germline, CDR1 is SGHRS and CDR2 is YFSETQ. V trimming: 4 bases; J trimming: 8 bases; junction bases outside the gene matches: 8. The CDR3 loop reads CASSPDGTGAGYTF. The CDR3, as DNA: TGCGCCAGCAGCCCCGACGGGACAGGGGCCGGCTACACCTTC. Looking up the rest from reference TRBV5-1 and TRBJ1-2 gives the full variable domain: KAGVTQTPRYLIKTRGQQVTLSCSPISGHRSVSWYQQTPGQGLQFLFEYFSETQRNKGNFPGRFSGRQFSNSRSEMNVSTLELGDSALYLCASSPDGTGAGYTFGSGTRLTVV.

The chain carries TRBV15 and TRBJ2-7; TRBD1 agrees at 7 bases. The CDR3 is 15 amino acids. From germline, CDR1 is LNHNV and CDR2 YYDKDF (reference sequence). The junction had 10 bases not matched to a gene; V was cut back by 5 bases and J by 3 bases. The CDR3 sequence: CATSFRQGGDYEQYF. CDR3 bases: TGTGCCACCAGCTTCCGACAGGGTGGAGACTACGAGCAGTACTTC. Looking up the rest from reference TRBV15 and TRBJ2-7 gives the full variable domain: DAMVIQNPRYQVTQFGKPVTLSCSQTLNHNVMYWYQQKSSQAPKLLFHYYDKDFNNEADTPDNFQSRRPNTSFCFLDIRSPGLGDTAMYLCATSFRQGGDYEQYFGPGTRLTVT.

The chain's CDR3 is CASSLLGTDTQYF. CDR3 bases: TGTGCCAGCAGCTTACTAGGCACAGATACGCAGTATTTT. The chain joins TRBV7-3 to TRBJ2-3; no firm D call. V was shortened by 2 bases and J by 1 base, with 4 bases between the two germline ends. The CDR3 runs 13 residues. The germline CDR1 and CDR2 sequences are SGHTA and FQGTGA.

This clone was seen only a few times. The gene calls are TRBV11-3 and TRBJ1-2; the match to TRBD1 covers 7 bases. CDR3 length: 15 amino acids. The V gene end was trimmed by 6 bases and the J gene end by 8 bases; junction bases not matched to a gene: 15. Germline CDR1 SGHNT, CDR2 YENEEA. The DNA of the CDR3 is TGTGCCAGCAGAGATGACAGGGTGATTAGTGTGGGCTACACCTTC. Its protein product is CASRDDRVISVGYTF.

The chain employs TRBV5-4 and TRBJ1-2; TRBD1 might be the D (5 bases). Per the germline V gene, CDR1 is SGHNT and CDR2 is YYREEE (reference sequence). Trimming shortened V by 10 bases and J by 5 bases, and 12 bases separated the two germline ends. The CDR3 extends over 11 amino acids. For the CDR3, the DNA is TGTGCCGCGGGGGGAGTTTATGGCTACACCTTC. Translation gives CAAGGVYGYTF.

The CDR3 DNA sequence: TGTGCCAGCAGTTACTCGTGGGGCTCAGCTAATGAAAAACTGTTTTTT. This codes for CASSYSWGSANEKLFF. The chain joins TRBV6-5 to TRBJ1-4, with D possibly TRBD1 on 5 matching bases. The CDR3 loop spans 16 amino acids. Germline V gives CDR1 MNHEY, CDR2 SVGAGI. Trimming took off 0 bases at V and 3 bases at J, with 11 bases between the two ends.

This chain uses TRBV9 with TRBJ2-7; the D gene is possibly TRBD2 (7 bases). V lost 4 bases and J lost 2, with 16 bases in between. This CDR3 spans 15 amino acids. Germline CDR1 reads SGDLS; CDR2 reads YYNGEE. CDR3: CASSPMGGGTYEQYF. The CDR3 DNA reads TGTGCCAGCAGCCCCATGGGGGGGGGCACCTACGAGCAGTACTTC.

V gene TRBV6-5 combines with J gene TRBJ2-3; D perhaps matches TRBD1 (6 bases). Trimming took off 10 bases at V and 2 bases at J, with 13 bases between the two ends. Germline loops: CDR1 MNHEY, CDR2 SVGAGI. The CDR3 covers 13 residues. CDR3 region: CATNGQTTDTQYF. CDR3 nucleotides: TGTGCCACCAACGGACAGACCACAGATACGCAGTATTTT.

CDR3 protein: CASSQESRRGWETQYF. As DNA, the CDR3 is TGCGCCAGCAGCCAAGAGAGTCGCAGGGGCTGGGAGACCCAGTACTTC. V usage is TRBV4-1 and J usage is TRBJ2-5; maybe TRBD1 (6 bases). Germline CDR1 and CDR2: MGHRA and YSYEKL. This CDR3 has 16 residues. Trimming took 0 bases from V and 5 from J, leaving 16 bases between them.

V and J are TRBV5-6 and TRBJ2-7; D perhaps matches TRBD2 (5 bases). Germline values: CDR1 SGHDT, CDR2 YYEEEE. This CDR3 spans 15 amino acids. V was shortened by 3 bases and J by 4 bases, with 17 bases between the two germline ends. CDR3 nucleotides: TGTGCCAGCAGCTATCGGACGGGGATCAGTTACGAGCAGTACTTC. Translated: CASSYRTGISYEQYF.

V usage is TRBV5-4 and J usage is TRBJ2-5, with 7 bases fitting TRBD2. The length of the CDR3 is 17 residues. The germline CDR1 and CDR2 sequences are SGHNT and YYREEE (reference sequence). With 4 bases clipped from V and 1 base from J, the junction kept 13 bases outside the gene matches. The chain's CDR3 is CASSNILGGSLQETQYF. DNA for the CDR3: TGTGCCAGCAGCAATATTCTGGGGGGGTCACTCCAAGAGACCCAGTACTTC.

The chain combines TRBV13 with TRBJ2-3; 8 positions agree with TRBD1. After removal of 2 bases from V and 4 bases from J, the junction contained 14 bases not matched to a gene. The germline CDR1 and CDR2 sequences are PRHDT and FYEKMQ (reference sequence). This CDR3 has 18 amino acids. CDR3 sequence (DNA): TGTGCCAGCAGCTTAAGGGCAGGGGGCGCGGGGAGTTCAGATACGCAGTATTTT. This translates into CASSLRAGGAGSSDTQYF.

The V gene is TRBV4-1, the J gene TRBJ2-6; perhaps TRBD1 as D (5 bases). Germline CDR1 and CDR2: MGHRA and YSYEKL. Trimming removed 2 bases at V and 2 bases at J, with 7 bases between. The CDR3 consists of 15 residues. The CDR3 nucleotides read TGCGCCAGCAGCCAAACAGGAACTGGGGCCAACGTCCTGACTTTC. Its translation is CASSQTGTGANVLTF.

The CDR3 nucleotides read TGTGCCAGCAGCGTCGGCCAAAGCGGGGGCACCTACGAGCAGTACTTC. Its translation is CASSVGQSGGTYEQYF. The rearrangement links TRBV9 to TRBJ2-7; 8 nucleotides line up with TRBD2. The J segment lost 2 bases and the V segment lost 2 bases, leaving 9 bases of the junction unmatched. CDR1 is SGDLS and CDR2 is YYNGEE in the germline V gene. The CDR3 runs 16 residues.

This chain uses TRBV10-2 with TRBJ2-1; TRBD2 aligns across 7 bases. Per the germline V gene, CDR1 is WSHSY and CDR2 is SAAADI. The CDR3 consists of 12 residues. With 7 bases clipped from V and 5 bases from J, the junction kept 2 bases outside the gene matches. CDR3 residues: CASTRGDNEQFF. In nucleotides, the CDR3 is TGCGCCAGCACACGGGGGGACAATGAGCAGTTCTTC.

The chain carries TRBV7-6 and TRBJ1-5; 8 bases align to TRBD1. There are 14 residues in the CDR3. Germline values: CDR1 SGHVS, CDR2 FNYEAQ. V was pared by 4 bases and J by 6 bases, with 5 bases of the junction left unmatched. In DNA form, the CDR3 reads TGTGCCAGCAGCTCCGGACAGGGCACTCAGCCCCAGCATTTT. This encodes CASSSGQGTQPQHF.

The chain links TRBV3-1 (or the pseudogene TRBV3-2) to TRBJ2-7; D gene unclear. The CDR3 has 13 amino acids. The V end lost 1 base, the J end lost 6 bases, and 10 bases lay between the germline ends. CDR1 is LGHDT and CDR2 is YNNKEL in the germline V gene (reference sequence). This CDR3 is CASSQVVSSEQYF. CDR3 nucleotide sequence: TGTGCCAGCAGCCAAGTGGTTAGTTCCGAGCAGTACTTC.

The gene calls are TRBV28 and TRBJ2-7; 9 positions agree with TRBD1. There are 15 residues in the CDR3. Germline CDR1 MDHEN, CDR2 SYDVKM. With 5 bases clipped from V and 2 bases from J, the junction kept 7 bases outside the gene matches. This CDR3 reads CASSMGQGLTYEQYF. DNA for the CDR3: TGTGCCAGCAGTATGGGACAGGGTCTGACCTACGAGCAGTACTTC.

The chain joins TRBV6-1 to TRBJ2-7, with TRBD1 matching over 10 bases. The germline CDR1 and CDR2 sequences are MNHNS and SASEGT. V shed 3 bases and J 9 bases; nucleotides not matched to a gene: 11. The CDR3 totals 15 residues. For the CDR3, the DNA is TGTGCCAGCAGTGAGACCGGGACAGGGGAGGAGAGGCAGTACTTC. This gives the protein CASSETGTGEERQYF.